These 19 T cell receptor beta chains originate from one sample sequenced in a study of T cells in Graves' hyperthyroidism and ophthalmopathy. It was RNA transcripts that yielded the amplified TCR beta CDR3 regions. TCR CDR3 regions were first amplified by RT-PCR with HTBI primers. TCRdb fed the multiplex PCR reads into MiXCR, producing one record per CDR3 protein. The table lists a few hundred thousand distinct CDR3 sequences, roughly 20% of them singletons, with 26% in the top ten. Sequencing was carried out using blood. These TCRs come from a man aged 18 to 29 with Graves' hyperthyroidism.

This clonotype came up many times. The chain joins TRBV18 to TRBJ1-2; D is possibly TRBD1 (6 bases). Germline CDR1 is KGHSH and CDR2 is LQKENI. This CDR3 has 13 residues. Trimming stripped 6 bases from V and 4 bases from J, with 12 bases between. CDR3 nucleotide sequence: TGTGCCAGCTCCGATACAGGGATCTATGGCTACACCTTC. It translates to CASSDTGIYGYTF.

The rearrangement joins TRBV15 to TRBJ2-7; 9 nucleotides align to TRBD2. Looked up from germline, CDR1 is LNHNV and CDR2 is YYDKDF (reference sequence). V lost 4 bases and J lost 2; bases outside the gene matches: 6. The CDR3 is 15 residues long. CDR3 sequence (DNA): TGTGCCACCAGCAAGCGACTAGCGGTTCCCTACGAGCAGTACTTC. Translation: CATSKRLAVPYEQYF.

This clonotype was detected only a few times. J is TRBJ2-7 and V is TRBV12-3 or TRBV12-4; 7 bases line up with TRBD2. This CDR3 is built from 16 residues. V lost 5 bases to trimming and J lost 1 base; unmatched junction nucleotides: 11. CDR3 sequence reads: CASSRRGAGLSYEQYF. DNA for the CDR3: TGTGCCAGCAGTCGGCGAGGAGCGGGGCTTTCCTACGAGCAGTACTTC.

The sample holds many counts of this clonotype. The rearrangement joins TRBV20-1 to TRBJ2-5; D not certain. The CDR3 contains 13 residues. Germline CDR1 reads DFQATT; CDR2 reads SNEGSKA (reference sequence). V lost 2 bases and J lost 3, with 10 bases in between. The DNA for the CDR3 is TGCAGTGCTAGACTGGCCAGCAAAGAGACCCAGTACTTC. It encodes CSARLASKETQYF.

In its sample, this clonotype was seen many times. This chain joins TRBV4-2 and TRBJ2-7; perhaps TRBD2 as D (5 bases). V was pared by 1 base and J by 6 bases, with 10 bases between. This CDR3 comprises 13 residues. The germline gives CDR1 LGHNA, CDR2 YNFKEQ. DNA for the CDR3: TGTGCCAGCAGCCAAGGCCTTCGGGGCGAGCAGTACTTC. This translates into CASSQGLRGEQYF.

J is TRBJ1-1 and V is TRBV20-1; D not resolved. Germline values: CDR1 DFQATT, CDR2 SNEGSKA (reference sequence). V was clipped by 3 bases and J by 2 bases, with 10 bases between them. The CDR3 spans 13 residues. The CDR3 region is CSASQNLNTEAFF. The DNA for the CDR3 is TGCAGTGCTAGCCAAAACCTTAACACTGAAGCTTTCTTT.

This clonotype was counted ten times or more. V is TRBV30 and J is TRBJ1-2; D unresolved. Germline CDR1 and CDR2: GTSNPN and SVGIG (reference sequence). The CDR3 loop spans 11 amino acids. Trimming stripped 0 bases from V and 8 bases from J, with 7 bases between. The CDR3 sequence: CAWSVPAGYTF. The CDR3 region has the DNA TGTGCCTGGAGTGTACCTGCGGGCTACACCTTC.

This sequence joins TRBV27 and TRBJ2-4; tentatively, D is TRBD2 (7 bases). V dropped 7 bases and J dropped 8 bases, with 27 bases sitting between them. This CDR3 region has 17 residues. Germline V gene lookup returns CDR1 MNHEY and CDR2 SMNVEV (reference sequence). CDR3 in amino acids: CASIRRGGQGVSDIQYF. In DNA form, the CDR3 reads TGTGCCAGCATCCGTAGGGGGGGTCAGGGCGTTTCGGACATTCAGTACTTC.

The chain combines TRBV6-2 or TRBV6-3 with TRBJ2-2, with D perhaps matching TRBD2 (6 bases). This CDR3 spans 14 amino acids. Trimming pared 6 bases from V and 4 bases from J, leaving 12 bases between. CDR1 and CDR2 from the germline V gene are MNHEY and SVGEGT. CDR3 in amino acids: CASSATRVTGELFF. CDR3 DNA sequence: TGTGCCAGCAGCGCGACTAGAGTCACCGGGGAGCTGTTTTTT.

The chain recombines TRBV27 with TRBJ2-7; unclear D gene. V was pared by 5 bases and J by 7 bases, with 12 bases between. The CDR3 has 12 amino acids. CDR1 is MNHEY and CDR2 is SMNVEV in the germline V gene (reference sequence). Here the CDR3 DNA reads TGTGCCAGCAGTCACAACCGGTGGGAGCAGTACTTC. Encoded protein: CASSHNRWEQYF.

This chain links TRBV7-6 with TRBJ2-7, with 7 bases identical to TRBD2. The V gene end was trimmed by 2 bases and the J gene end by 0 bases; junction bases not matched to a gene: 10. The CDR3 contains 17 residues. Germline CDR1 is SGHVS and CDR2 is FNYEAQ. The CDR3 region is CASSLQSGAGSSYEQYF. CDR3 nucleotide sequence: TGTGCCAGCAGCTTACAGAGCGGAGCGGGAAGCTCCTACGAGCAGTACTTC. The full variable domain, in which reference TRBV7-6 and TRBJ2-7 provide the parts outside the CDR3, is GAGVSQSPRYKVTKRGQDVALRCDPISGHVSLYWYRQALGQGPEFLTYFNYEAQQDKSGLPNDRFSAERPEGSISTLTIQRTEQRDSAMYRCASSLQSGAGSSYEQYFGPGTRLTVT.

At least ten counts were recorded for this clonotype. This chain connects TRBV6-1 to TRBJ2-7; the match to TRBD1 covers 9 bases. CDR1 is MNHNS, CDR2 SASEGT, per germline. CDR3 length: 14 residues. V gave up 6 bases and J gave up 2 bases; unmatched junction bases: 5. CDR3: CASRPGQGTYEQYF. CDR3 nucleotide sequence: TGTGCCAGCAGACCGGGACAGGGAACCTACGAGCAGTACTTC.

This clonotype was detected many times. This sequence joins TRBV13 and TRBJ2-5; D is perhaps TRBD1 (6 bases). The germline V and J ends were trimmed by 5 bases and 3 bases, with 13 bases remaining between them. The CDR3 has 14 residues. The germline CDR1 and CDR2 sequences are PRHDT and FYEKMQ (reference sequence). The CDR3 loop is CASSARGWKETQYF. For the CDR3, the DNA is TGTGCCAGCAGCGCCAGGGGTTGGAAAGAGACCCAGTACTTC.

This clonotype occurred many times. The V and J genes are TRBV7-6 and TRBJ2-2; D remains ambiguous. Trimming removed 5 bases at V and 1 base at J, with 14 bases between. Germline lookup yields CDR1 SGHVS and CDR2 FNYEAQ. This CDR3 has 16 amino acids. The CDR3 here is CASSHTLTQNTGELFF. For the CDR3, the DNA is TGTGCCAGCAGCCACACATTAACACAGAACACCGGGGAGCTGTTTTTT.

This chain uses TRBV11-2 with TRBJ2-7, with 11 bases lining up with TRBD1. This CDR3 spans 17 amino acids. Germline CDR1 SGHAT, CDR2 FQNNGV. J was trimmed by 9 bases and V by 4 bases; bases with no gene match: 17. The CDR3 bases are TGTGCCAGCAGCTCATTACGTCGGGACAGGGGGTGGTCAGGGCAGTACTTC. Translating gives CASSSLRRDRGWSGQYF.

CDR3 sequence (DNA): TGCAGTGTACCGGGCCCAGGGACTGAAGCTTTCTTT. The encoded protein is CSVPGPGTEAFF. The genes are TRBV20-1 and TRBJ1-1; D may be TRBD1 (5 bases). Trimming removed 7 bases from V and 5 bases from J, with 14 bases in between. This CDR3 is built from 12 residues. CDR1 DFQATT and CDR2 SNEGSKA come from the germline V gene (reference sequence).

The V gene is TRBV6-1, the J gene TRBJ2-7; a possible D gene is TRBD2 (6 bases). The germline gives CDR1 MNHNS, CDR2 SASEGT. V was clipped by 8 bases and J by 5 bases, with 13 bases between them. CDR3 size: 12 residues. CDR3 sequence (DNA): TGTGCCAGCTATAATGGGGGGAACGAGCAGTACTTC. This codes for CASYNGGNEQYF.

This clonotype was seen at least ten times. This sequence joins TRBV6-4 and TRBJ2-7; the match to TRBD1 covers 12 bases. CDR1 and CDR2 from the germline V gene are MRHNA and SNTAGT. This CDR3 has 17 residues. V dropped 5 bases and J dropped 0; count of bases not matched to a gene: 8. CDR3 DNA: TGTGCCAGCAGTCCTCCTGTGGGACAGGGGGCCTCCTACGAGCAGTACTTC. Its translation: CASSPPVGQGASYEQYF.

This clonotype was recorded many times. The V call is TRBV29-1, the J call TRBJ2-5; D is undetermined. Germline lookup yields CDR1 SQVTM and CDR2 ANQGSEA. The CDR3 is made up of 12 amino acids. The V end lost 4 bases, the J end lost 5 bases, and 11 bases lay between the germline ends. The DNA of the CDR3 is TGCAGCGTTGGACCCCCGGAGGAGACCCAGTACTTC. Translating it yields CSVGPPEETQYF.